These 21 T cell receptor beta chains came from one sample sequenced in a study of blood T cell repertoires in COVID-19 (dated by TCRdb to the early 2020s). Receptor amplification or capture employed the immunoSEQ multiplex PCR assay. Sourced from immuneACCESS, this table was stored by TCRdb with only in-frame sequences that have V and J called. A share of the clones is absent; for the studies checked, an unresolved V gene accounts for under half, and the remainder has no known explanation. Across this sample there are about 140,000 clones, with roughly 87% seen only once. The ten top clones hold 1.5% to 2% of the sample. What was sequenced was peripheral blood. The receptors were gathered from a man in his 70s with acute or convalescent COVID-19.

The chain joins TRBV5-1 to TRBJ2-7; 13 positions match TRBD2. V was clipped by 0 bases and J by 2 bases; unmatched bases: 2. Germline CDR1 is SGHRS and CDR2 is YFSETQ. The CDR3 sequence is 16 residues long. Here the CDR3 DNA reads TGCGCCAGCAGCTTGGGAGGACTAGCGGGAGCCTACGAGCAGTACTTC. Amino acid sequence: CASSLGGLAGAYEQYF.

This chain uses TRBV9 with TRBJ1-4; tentatively, D is TRBD1 (5 bases). The germline gives CDR1 SGDLS, CDR2 YYNGEE. Trimming removed 6 bases at V and 5 bases at J, with 23 bases between. There are 17 residues in the CDR3. In nucleotides, the CDR3 is TGTGCCAGCACCCGGCGAAGGCGGGACGTTCAAAATGAAAAACTGTTTTTT. Its protein product is CASTRRRRDVQNEKLFF. Variable domain in full (rest from reference TRBV9 and TRBJ1-4): DSGVTQTPKHLITATGQRVTLRCSPRSGDLSVYWYQQSLDQGLQFLIQYYNGEERAKGNILERFSAQQFPDLHSELNLSSLELGDSALYFCASTRRRRDVQNEKLFFGSGTQLSVL.

J is TRBJ2-5 and V is TRBV28; D ambiguous. Germline V gene sequence: CDR1 MDHEN, CDR2 SYDVKM. V was shortened by 3 bases and J by 6 bases, with 8 bases between the two germline ends. The CDR3 totals 12 residues. The CDR3 is CASSFPWQTQYF. The CDR3 coding sequence is TGTGCCAGCAGTTTCCCGTGGCAGACCCAGTACTTC. Supplemented by reference TRBV28 and TRBJ2-5, the full variable domain reads DVKVTQSSRYLVKRTGEKVFLECVQDMDHENMFWYRQDPGLGLRLIYFSYDVKMKEKGDIPEGYSVSREKKERFSLILESASTNQTSMYLCASSFPWQTQYFGPGTRLLVL.

This clone was seen once. V is TRBV7-9 and J is TRBJ2-1; 11 bases are shared with TRBD2. Per the germline V gene, CDR1 is SEHNR and CDR2 is FQNEAQ (reference sequence). There are 15 residues in the CDR3. V was pared by 5 bases and J by 3 bases, with 3 bases of the junction left unmatched. The CDR3 bases are TGTGCCAGCAGCCCTAGCGGGGGGCTCTACAATGAGCAGTTCTTC. Translated, it gives CASSPSGGLYNEQFF.

This chain joins TRBV5-1 and TRBJ2-3; a weak D match, TRBD2 (6 bases). Germline CDR1 reads SGHRS; CDR2 reads YFSETQ. CDR3 length equals 15 residues. Trimming removed 4 bases at V and 1 base at J, with 13 bases between. The CDR3 protein is CASSTSWTGTDTQYF. The CDR3 nucleotides are TGCGCCAGCAGCACTAGCTGGACGGGCACAGATACGCAGTATTTT.

The rearrangement uses TRBV6-5 and TRBJ1-4; a possible D gene is TRBD1 (5 bases). V was trimmed by 4 bases and J by 8 bases, leaving 14 bases between them. The CDR3 is made up of 14 amino acids. Germline CDR1 MNHEY, CDR2 SVGAGI. This CDR3 reads CASSSDWTSEKLFF. The CDR3 DNA reads TGTGCCAGCAGTTCCGACTGGACAAGCGAAAAACTGTTTTTT.

The chain employs TRBV5-6 and TRBJ2-3; D is undetermined. Trimming pared 2 bases from V and 2 bases from J, leaving 3 bases between. From germline, CDR1 is SGHDT and CDR2 YYEEEE. The CDR3 is made up of 12 amino acids. The DNA of the CDR3 is TGTGCCAGCAGCTTCTCCACAGATACGCAGTATTTT. Amino acid sequence: CASSFSTDTQYF.

This rearrangement joins TRBV19 to TRBJ1-3; D perhaps matches TRBD1 (5 bases). The CDR3 runs to 15 residues. The germline V gene encodes CDR1 LNHDA and CDR2 SQIVND (reference sequence). V shed 5 bases and J shed 0 bases, with 11 bases lying between them. The CDR3 nucleotides read TGTGCCAGTAGTGGAGGGGTCAACTCTGGAAACACCATATATTTT. Amino acid sequence: CASSGGVNSGNTIYF.

The V and J genes are TRBV6-1 and TRBJ2-7, with 7 bases aligning to TRBD1. V gave up 0 bases and J gave up 3 bases; unmatched junction bases: 8. The CDR3 spans 16 residues. Germline CDR1 reads MNHNS; CDR2 reads SASEGT. For the CDR3, the DNA is TGTGCCAGCAGTGAAGCGGGACAGCGATTTTACTACGAGCAGTACTTC. This codes for CASSEAGQRFYYEQYF.

The chain has TRBV3-1 (or the pseudogene TRBV3-2) and TRBJ1-6; 8 positions agree with TRBD1. Germline CDR1 is LGHDT and CDR2 is YNNKEL (reference sequence). Trimming took 4 bases from V and 11 from J; bases not matched to a gene: 10. The CDR3 is 15 residues long. The CDR3 is CASSPIDRGSAPLHF. The CDR3 coding sequence is TGTGCCAGCAGCCCTATAGACAGGGGTTCGGCACCCCTCCACTTT.

This chain uses TRBV7-7 with TRBJ2-7; 8 nucleotides match TRBD2. This CDR3 has 18 amino acids. The J segment lost 3 bases and the V segment lost 2 bases, leaving 15 bases of the junction unmatched. Germline V gene lookup returns CDR1 SSHAT and CDR2 FNYEAQ (reference sequence). The CDR3 coding sequence is TGTGCCAGCAGCTTACGGAGGGGTAGCGGGATGACAGGCTACGAGCAGTACTTC. It encodes CASSLRRGSGMTGYEQYF.

The rearrangement links TRBV4-1 to TRBJ2-1; D is perhaps TRBD2 (6 bases). V was shortened by 1 base and J by 4 bases, with 8 bases between the two germline ends. The CDR3 extends over 14 amino acids. Germline CDR1 is MGHRA and CDR2 is YSYEKL. CDR3 coding DNA: TGCGCCAGCAGCCAAGTTGGGGGGTACAATGAGCAGTTCTTC. Translated: CASSQVGGYNEQFF.

This clone was seen only once. V is TRBV4-1 and J is TRBJ1-1; D possibly corresponds to TRBD1 (6 bases). Germline V gene sequence: CDR1 MGHRA, CDR2 YSYEKL. Trimming cost V 5 bases and J 0 bases, with 16 bases left between them. The CDR3 is 16 residues long. Here the CDR3 reads CASSKDRTGMNTEAFF. CDR3 DNA sequence: TGCGCCAGCAGCAAGGACCGAACAGGGATGAACACTGAAGCTTTCTTT.

The V and J genes are TRBV2 and TRBJ2-7; D uncertain. Trimming cost V 7 bases and J 4 bases, with 17 bases left between them. The CDR3 contains 14 residues. CDR1 and CDR2 from the germline V gene are SNHLY and FYNNEI. This CDR3 is CASIGDLLQYEQYF. CDR3 nucleotides: TGTGCCAGCATCGGAGACTTACTCCAATACGAGCAGTACTTC.

The chain uses TRBV7-6 and TRBJ1-2, with D maybe TRBD1 (6 bases). CDR3 size: 13 residues. Trimming cost V 1 base and J 5 bases, with 8 bases left between them. Germline CDR1 and CDR2: SGHVS and FNYEAQ. CDR3 sequence (DNA): TGTGCCAGCAGCTTAGTAGGGGGATATGGCTACACCTTC. Its translation: CASSLVGGYGYTF.

The V and J genes are TRBV5-8 and TRBJ2-1; tentative D call: TRBD1 (6 bases). Germline V gene data show CDR1 as SGHTS and CDR2 as YDEGEE. CDR3 length: 16 residues. V gave up 3 bases and J gave up 7 bases, with 20 bases separating them. This CDR3 reads CASSSFAAGVGNEQFF. The CDR3 nucleotides read TGTGCCAGCAGCTCCTTCGCGGCAGGGGTTGGGAATGAGCAGTTCTTC.

The chain joins TRBV7-2 to TRBJ1-4; D not resolved. The germline V gene encodes CDR1 SGHTA and CDR2 FQGNSA. This CDR3 contains 15 residues. V was pared by 5 bases and J by 7 bases, with 17 bases between. Written as DNA, the CDR3 is TGTGCCAGCAGCCCTACCAGGTTAAACAGTGAAAAACTGTTTTTT. Translating it yields CASSPTRLNSEKLFF. The whole variable domain, remainder taken from reference TRBV7-2 and TRBJ1-4, is GAGVSQSPSNKVTEKGKDVELRCDPISGHTALYWYRQSLGQGLEFLIYFQGNSAPDKSGLPSDRFSAERTGGSVSTLTIQRTQQEDSAVYLCASSPTRLNSEKLFFGSGTQLSVL.

CDR3 coding DNA: TGTGCCACCAGCAGAGATTACGGGGGGCAAAACACCATATATTTT. It is translated as CATSRDYGGQNTIYF. The V and J genes are TRBV15 and TRBJ1-3; D may be TRBD1 (6 bases). The length of the CDR3 is 15 residues. The germline CDR1 and CDR2 sequences are LNHNV and YYDKDF (reference sequence). Trimming stripped 0 bases from V and 6 bases from J, with 12 bases between.

The chain is built from TRBV6-5 and TRBJ2-7, with 8 bases matching TRBD1. Looked up from germline, CDR1 is MNHEY and CDR2 is SVGAGI. This CDR3 is 13 amino acids long. The V and J ends lost 10 bases and 4 bases, in that order; junction bases with no gene match: 9. The CDR3 nucleotides are TGTGCCATCACAAGACAGGGGAGGTACGAGCAGTACTTC. Amino acids: CAITRQGRYEQYF.

The V and J genes are TRBV27 and TRBJ1-5; D gene ambiguous. CDR3 length equals 16 residues. Germline assignment: CDR1 MNHEY and CDR2 SMNVEV (reference sequence). Trimming cost V 6 bases and J 1 base, with 16 bases left between them. In nucleotides, the CDR3 is TGTGCCAGCAGCTTGGGGTCTCGAGGGAGCAATCAGCCCCAGCATTTT. Amino acids: CASSLGSRGSNQPQHF.

The chain is built from TRBV5-4 and TRBJ2-1; 10 nucleotides line up with TRBD1. This CDR3 contains 16 residues. Germline trimming cut 4 bases from V and 7 bases from J; bases unmatched to any gene: 11. Germline V CDR1 and CDR2: SGHNT, YYREEE (reference sequence). This chain's CDR3 is CASSPVPGQGRNEQFF. CDR3 in DNA: TGTGCCAGCAGCCCTGTCCCGGGACAGGGGAGGAATGAGCAGTTCTTC.